These 5 T cell receptor beta chains were sequenced from one sample in a study of CXCR3-negative and CXCR3-positive naive CD8 T cells. In preparing the TRB cDNA libraries, 5' RACE with UMI labels was used. No DNA is given; TCRdb re-called the 5' RACE reads and lists each CDR3 protein once. The sample table sets out tens of thousands of distinct CDR3 sequences. Sequenced input: naive CXCR3- CD8+ T cells from blood. Subset denoted: CD45RO-CCR7+CD27+CD95- naive CD8+ T cells lacking CXCR3 (TNR3-). The origin of the receptors is a human donor in good health. Some clones in this sample may be carry-over from other donors' samples.

The chain is built from TRBV20-1 and TRBJ1-5; TCRdb calls TRBD1, which cannot be checked without DNA. The V gene's germline CDR1 is DFQATT and CDR2 SNEGSKA (reference sequence). This CDR3 has 14 residues. The CDR3 protein is CSDISGQCNQPQHF.

The V and J genes are TRBV12-3 or TRBV12-4 and TRBJ2-5; the TCRdb call, TRBD2, lacks DNA for checking. The CDR3 runs to 14 residues. The CDR3 region is CASSPGLTRETQYF.

The genes are TRBV6-2 or TRBV6-3 and TRBJ2-1; checking the TCRdb D call of TRBD2 is not possible without DNA. The length of the CDR3 is 17 residues. Germline V gene data show CDR1 as MNHEY and CDR2 as SVGEGT. The CDR3 reads CASRTSTGGLADNEQFF.

The rearrangement joins TRBV20-1 to TRBJ2-7; the TRBD2 assignment by TCRdb is unverifiable without DNA. Germline V gene data show CDR1 as DFQATT and CDR2 as SNEGSKA (reference sequence). The CDR3 loop spans 17 amino acids. CDR3 residues: CSARDGEEREGLYEQYF.

This chain connects TRBV30 to TRBJ1-1; TCRdb's D call of TRBD1 is untestable without DNA. This CDR3 has 14 amino acids. CDR1 and CDR2 from the germline V gene are GTSNPN and SVGIG (reference sequence). CDR3 amino acids: CAWSVRQGNTEAFF.